These 20 T cell receptor beta chains were sequenced from one sample in a study of blood T cell repertoires in COVID-19. Measured with immunoSEQ multiplex PCR; TCRdb has only the in-frame clones, and not every one. The repertoire holds 250,000 to 300,000 clones, roughly 90% seen once, with 2% to 2.5% in the top ten. The specimen was peripheral blood. These receptor sequences come from a woman aged 50 to 60 who had recovered from COVID-19.

This chain links TRBV25-1 with TRBJ2-1; TRBD2 matches at 10 bases. J lost 1 base, V lost 3 bases, and 6 bases had no gene match. The length of the CDR3 is 17 residues. Germline-derived CDR1 and CDR2 are MGHDK and SYGVNS. The chain's CDR3 is CASSDLLAGASYNEQFF. The DNA of the CDR3 is TGTGCCAGCAGTGACTTGCTAGCGGGAGCGTCCTACAATGAGCAGTTCTTC.

This chain connects TRBV18 to TRBJ2-1; the match to TRBD2 covers 11 bases. J was trimmed by 0 bases and V by 6 bases; bases with no gene match: 10. This CDR3 has 18 amino acids. CDR1 and CDR2 from the germline V gene are KGHSH and LQKENI. CDR3 loop: CASSPPLGLAVSYNEQFF. CDR3 DNA: TGTGCCAGCTCCCCGCCCCTGGGACTAGCGGTCTCCTACAATGAGCAGTTCTTC.

The gene calls are TRBV5-1 and TRBJ2-5; 9 bases are shared with TRBD1. The junction had 1 base not matched to a gene; V was cut back by 4 bases and J by 3 bases. Germline CDR1 and CDR2: SGHRS and YFSETQ. The CDR3 sequence is 13 residues long. The CDR3 DNA sequence: TGCGCCAGCAGCAGGGACAGGGAAGAGACCCAGTACTTC. Encoded protein: CASSRDREETQYF.

The chain joins TRBV2 to TRBJ1-6, with 12 bases that match TRBD1. V was clipped by 4 bases and J by 7 bases; unmatched bases: 5. Germline values: CDR1 SNHLY, CDR2 FYNNEI. The CDR3 spans 16 residues. CDR3 loop: CASSAGTGGANSPLHF. The CDR3 DNA is TGTGCCAGCAGTGCCGGGACAGGGGGCGCAAATTCACCCCTCCACTTT.

V and J are TRBV6-2 or TRBV6-3 and TRBJ2-7, with 9 nucleotides matching TRBD1. The junction had 21 bases not matched to a gene; V was cut back by 0 bases and J by 3 bases. Germline CDR1 is MNHEY and CDR2 is SVGEGT. The CDR3 is 21 residues long. As DNA, the CDR3 is TGTGCCAGCAGTTACTCCCGGGACAGGGCAATGGGACGGGCCACCCTCTACGAGCAGTACTTC. Translating gives CASSYSRDRAMGRATLYEQYF.

The chain couples TRBV7-2 to TRBJ2-5, with D perhaps TRBD2 (6 bases). Germline loops: CDR1 SGHTA, CDR2 FQGNSA. This CDR3 has 12 residues. The ends were cut back, 5 bases at V and 7 bases at J, with 11 bases in the middle. The CDR3 protein is CASSRTGGTQYF. The DNA of the CDR3 is TGTGCCAGCAGCCGGACCGGGGGGACCCAGTACTTC.

The chain carries TRBV30 and TRBJ1-2, with TRBD1 as a possible D gene (6 bases). V was shortened by 3 bases and J by 4 bases, with 12 bases between the two germline ends. This CDR3 is built from 13 residues. Germline CDR1 is GTSNPN and CDR2 is SVGIG (reference sequence). CDR3 bases: TGTGCCTGGAGCTCAGGACAGTTCTATGGCTACACCTTC. It codes for CAWSSGQFYGYTF.

The gene calls are TRBV27 and TRBJ1-2; 7 bases agree with TRBD1. The length of the CDR3 is 14 residues. V lost 1 base and J lost 7; bases outside the gene matches: 6. CDR1 and CDR2 (germline): MNHEY, SMNVEV (reference sequence). The CDR3 reads CASSLLDRFSGYTF. The CDR3 nucleotides are TGTGCCAGCAGTTTATTGGACAGGTTTAGTGGCTACACCTTC.

CDR3 nucleotides: TGTGCCAGTAGTACGAGTGGGAACACTGAAGCTTTCTTT. Translated, it gives CASSTSGNTEAFF. The V and J genes are TRBV19 and TRBJ1-1; D uncertain. CDR3 length: 13 amino acids. CDR1 is LNHDA, CDR2 SQIVND, per germline (reference sequence). V lost 4 bases to trimming and J lost 1 base, with 7 bases between them.

The gene calls are TRBV18 and TRBJ2-7, with TRBD1 matching 7 bases. CDR1 KGHSH and CDR2 LQKENI come from the germline V gene. J lost 2 bases, V lost 4 bases, and 8 bases had no gene match. This CDR3 is 15 amino acids long. CDR3 sequence (DNA): TGTGCCAGCTCACAGTCCTCAGGGACAGCCTACGAGCAGTACTTC. This encodes CASSQSSGTAYEQYF.

V gene TRBV5-1 combines with J gene TRBJ1-4, with D maybe TRBD1 (5 bases). The length of the CDR3 is 15 residues. V was pared by 0 bases and J by 8 bases, with 14 bases between. CDR1 and CDR2 from the germline V gene are SGHRS and YFSETQ. The CDR3 sequence: CASSLEGRDGEKLFF. The CDR3 bases are TGCGCCAGCAGCTTGGAGGGCAGGGATGGGGAAAAACTGTTTTTT.

The chain carries TRBV18 and TRBJ1-3, with TRBD1 matching over 7 bases. Germline CDR1 is KGHSH and CDR2 is LQKENI. Germline trimming cut 3 bases from V and 4 bases from J; bases unmatched to any gene: 6. The CDR3 runs 15 residues. In DNA, the CDR3 is TGTGCCAGCTCACCTACCGGACAGGCGGGAAACACCATATATTTT. As protein: CASSPTGQAGNTIYF. Complete variable domain (other parts from reference TRBV18 and TRBJ1-3): NAGVMQNPRHLVRRRGQEARLRCSPMKGHSHVYWYRQLPEEGLKFMVYLQKENIIDESGMPKERFSAEFPKEGPSILRIQQVVRGDSAAYFCASSPTGQAGNTIYFGEGSWLTVV.

The J gene is TRBJ2-5, the V gene TRBV15; 7 nucleotides match TRBD2. V gave up 1 base and J gave up 5 bases; unmatched junction bases: 4. The CDR3 has 14 amino acids. Per the germline V gene, CDR1 is LNHNV and CDR2 is YYDKDF (reference sequence). CDR3 protein: CATSRVLGGETQYF. The CDR3 bases are TGTGCCACCAGCAGAGTTTTGGGGGGGGAGACCCAGTACTTC.

This sequence joins TRBV11-2 and TRBJ2-3, with 12 bases that match TRBD1. CDR1 and CDR2 from the germline V gene are SGHAT and FQNNGV. This CDR3 comprises 15 residues. V shed 1 base, J shed 11 bases, and the junction held 7 bases outside the gene matches. The CDR3 sequence: CASSLAGTGGFLQYF. CDR3 DNA sequence: TGTGCCAGCAGCTTAGCCGGGACAGGGGGCTTCCTGCAGTATTTT.

The chain carries TRBV29-1 and TRBJ1-3, with D possibly being TRBD1 (5 bases). V was clipped by 2 bases and J by 4 bases, with 12 bases between them. This CDR3 comprises 14 residues. Germline loops: CDR1 SQVTM, CDR2 ANQGSEA. The CDR3 DNA is TGCAGCGTTGAATGGGGGGGAACGGGAAACACCATATATTTT. Protein: CSVEWGGTGNTIYF.

The chain carries TRBV27 and TRBJ2-3; 7 bases agree with TRBD2. The CDR3 consists of 14 residues. The germline gives CDR1 MNHEY, CDR2 SMNVEV (reference sequence). With V trimmed by 3 bases and J by 5 bases, 5 bases remained unmatched. As DNA, the CDR3 is TGTGCCAGCAGTTTCGGCGGGGGTATAGATACGCAGTATTTT. Translation: CASSFGGGIDTQYF.

The chain carries TRBV19 and TRBJ1-5; TRBD1 aligns across 10 bases. V gave up 6 bases and J gave up 2 bases; unmatched junction bases: 10. Germline V gene sequence: CDR1 LNHDA, CDR2 SQIVND (reference sequence). The CDR3 is 17 residues long. The CDR3 region has the DNA TGTGCCAGTAGGGACAGGGGGGGGTCGTTAGGCAATCAGCCCCAGCATTTT. This sequence encodes CASRDRGGSLGNQPQHF.

This sequence joins TRBV11-2 and TRBJ1-1; possible D gene TRBD1, 5 bases. The CDR3 has 14 amino acids. Germline CDR1 SGHAT, CDR2 FQNNGV. V dropped 2 bases and J dropped 6 bases, with 13 bases sitting between them. The CDR3 DNA reads TGTGCCAGCAGCTTATCCCCCGGGACTCCTGAAGCTTTCTTT. Protein: CASSLSPGTPEAFF.

This rearrangement joins TRBV6-5 to TRBJ1-1, with 7 bases lining up with TRBD1. The junction had 7 bases not matched to a gene; V was cut back by 2 bases and J by 1 base. The CDR3 totals 16 residues. Germline V gene data show CDR1 as MNHEY and CDR2 as SVGAGI. The CDR3 DNA is TGTGCCAGCAGTTACCGGGCAGGGGGAGCGAACACTGAAGCTTTCTTT. Translated, it gives CASSYRAGGANTEAFF.

This chain links TRBV30 with TRBJ1-6; 9 bases line up with TRBD1. The CDR3 is made up of 14 amino acids. CDR1 is GTSNPN, CDR2 SVGIG, per germline (reference sequence). The J segment lost 10 bases and the V segment lost 6 bases, leaving 10 bases of the junction unmatched. The CDR3 DNA reads as TGTGCCTGTAGAGACGGGACAGGGTGGTCACCCCTCCACTTT. This translates into CACRDGTGWSPLHF.